This T cell receptor (beta chain) was sequenced for a study of human T cells and chemical hapten exposure. Study-wide points: Expanded TCRs produced significantly more large CDR3 similarity clusters than controls did.

Regarding time point: patch test 1, 2 weeks after DPC sensitization. Treatment: therapeutic diphenylcyclopropenone sensitization with weekly scalp DPC. Suited to DPC and affected by alopecia, the donors ranged from 18 to 70 years old. TCRdb used MiXCR to reprocess the RACE reads, holding one entry per CDR3 protein. Of about 110,000 distinct CDR3 sequences in the sample, 9.5% to 12% were seen once. CDR3 length: 17 amino acids. This clonotype was counted between two and nine times. Antigen: not known. The sequenced sample was whole blood, obtained in connection with sensitization to the hapten diphenylcyclopropenone (DPC). The chain has TRBV21-1 and TRBJ2-5; the D call TRBD1 from the table was never checked on the DNA. TRBV21-1 is listed as a pseudogene. This receptor was taken from a woman between 35 and 50 years old with alopecia areata. Some clones in this sample may be carry-over from other donors' samples. The DNA of the CDR3 is TGTGCCAGCAGCACCGCCCAGAGGGGGGGGAGCGGAGAGACCCAGTACTTC. Residues: CASSTAQRGGSGETQYF.